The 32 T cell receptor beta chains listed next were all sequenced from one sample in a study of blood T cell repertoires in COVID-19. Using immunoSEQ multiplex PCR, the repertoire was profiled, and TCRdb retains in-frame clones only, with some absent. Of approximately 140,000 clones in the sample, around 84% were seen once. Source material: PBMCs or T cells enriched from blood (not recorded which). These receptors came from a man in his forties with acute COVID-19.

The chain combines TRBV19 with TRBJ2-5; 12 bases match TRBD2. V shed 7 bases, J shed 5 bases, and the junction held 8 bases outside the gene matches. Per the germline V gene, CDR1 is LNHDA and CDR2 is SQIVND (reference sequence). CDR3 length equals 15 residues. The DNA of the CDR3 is TGTGCCAGTATGCGGACTAGCGGGATACGGGAGACCCAGTACTTC. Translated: CASMRTSGIRETQYF.

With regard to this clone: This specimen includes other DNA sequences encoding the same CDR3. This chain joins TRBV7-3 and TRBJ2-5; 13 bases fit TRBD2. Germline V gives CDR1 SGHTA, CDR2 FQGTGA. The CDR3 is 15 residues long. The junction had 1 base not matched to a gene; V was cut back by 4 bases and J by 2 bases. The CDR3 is CASSSGLAGQETQYF. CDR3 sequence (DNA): TGTGCCAGCAGCTCGGGACTAGCGGGGCAAGAGACCCAGTACTTC.

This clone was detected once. CDR3 sequence: CASSLPPGQGIHEQYF. Here the CDR3 DNA reads TGTGCCAGCAGTCTCCCTCCGGGACAGGGAATACACGAGCAGTACTTC. The V gene is TRBV27, the J gene TRBJ2-7, with 9 bases aligning to TRBD1. The CDR3 contains 16 residues. CDR1 is MNHEY, CDR2 SMNVEV, per germline (reference sequence). Trimming at V came to 5 bases and at J to 5 bases, leaving 13 bases not matched to a gene.

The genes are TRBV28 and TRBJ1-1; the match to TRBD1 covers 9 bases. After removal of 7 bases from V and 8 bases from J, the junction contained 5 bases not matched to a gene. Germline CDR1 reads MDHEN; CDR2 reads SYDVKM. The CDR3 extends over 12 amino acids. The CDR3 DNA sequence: TGTGCCAGCAATGGACAGGGGAACGAAGCTTTCTTT. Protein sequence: CASNGQGNEAFF.

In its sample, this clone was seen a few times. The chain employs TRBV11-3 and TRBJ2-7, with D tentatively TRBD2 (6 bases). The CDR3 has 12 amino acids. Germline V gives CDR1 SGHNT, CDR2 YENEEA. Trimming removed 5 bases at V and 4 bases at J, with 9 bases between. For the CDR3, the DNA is TGTGCCAGCAGCCGGGGGTTATACGAGCAGTACTTC. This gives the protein CASSRGLYEQYF.

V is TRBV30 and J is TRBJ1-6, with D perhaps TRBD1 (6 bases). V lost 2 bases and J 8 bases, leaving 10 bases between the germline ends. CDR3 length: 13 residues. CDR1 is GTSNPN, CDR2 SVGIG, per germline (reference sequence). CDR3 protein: CAWSKQGDSPLHF. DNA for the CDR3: TGTGCCTGGAGTAAACAGGGAGATTCACCCCTCCACTTT.

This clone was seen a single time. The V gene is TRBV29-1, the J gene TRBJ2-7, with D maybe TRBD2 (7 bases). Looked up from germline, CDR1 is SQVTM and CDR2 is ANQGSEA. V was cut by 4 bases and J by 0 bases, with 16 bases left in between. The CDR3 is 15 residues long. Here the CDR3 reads CSVAGGLVRSYEQYF. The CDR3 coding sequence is TGCAGCGTTGCCGGGGGGCTGGTTCGCTCCTACGAGCAGTACTTC.

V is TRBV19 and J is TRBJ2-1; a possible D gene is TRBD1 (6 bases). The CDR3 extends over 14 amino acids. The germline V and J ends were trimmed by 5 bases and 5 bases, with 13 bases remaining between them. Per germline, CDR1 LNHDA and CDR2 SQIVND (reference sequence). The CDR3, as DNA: TGTGCCAGTAGTCGAAGGGGGTATGACAATGAGCAGTTCTTC. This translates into CASSRRGYDNEQFF.

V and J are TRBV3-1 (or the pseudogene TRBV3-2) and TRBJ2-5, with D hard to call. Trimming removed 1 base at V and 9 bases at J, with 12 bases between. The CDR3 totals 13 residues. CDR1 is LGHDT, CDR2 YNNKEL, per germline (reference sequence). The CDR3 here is CASSQGARSAQYF. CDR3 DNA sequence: TGTGCCAGCAGCCAAGGAGCTAGGTCAGCCCAGTACTTC.

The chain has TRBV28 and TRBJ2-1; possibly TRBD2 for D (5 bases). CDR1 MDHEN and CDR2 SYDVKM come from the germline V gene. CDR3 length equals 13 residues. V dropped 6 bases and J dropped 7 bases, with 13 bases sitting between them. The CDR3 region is CASSPTSTNEQFF. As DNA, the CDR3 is TGTGCCAGCAGCCCTACTAGTACAAATGAGCAGTTCTTC.

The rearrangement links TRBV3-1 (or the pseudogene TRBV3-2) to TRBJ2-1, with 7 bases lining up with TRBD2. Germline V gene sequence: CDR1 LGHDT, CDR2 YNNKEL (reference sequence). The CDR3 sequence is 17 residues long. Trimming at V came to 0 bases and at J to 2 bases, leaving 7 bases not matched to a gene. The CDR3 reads CASSQDRDSGPYNEQFF. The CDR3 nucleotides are TGTGCCAGCAGCCAAGACCGGGATAGCGGGCCCTACAATGAGCAGTTCTTC.

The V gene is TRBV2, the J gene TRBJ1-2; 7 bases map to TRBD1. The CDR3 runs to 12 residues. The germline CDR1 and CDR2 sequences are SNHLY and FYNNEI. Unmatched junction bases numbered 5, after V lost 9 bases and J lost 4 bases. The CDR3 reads CARSRDSYGYTF. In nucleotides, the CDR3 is TGTGCCAGGTCCCGGGACAGCTATGGCTACACCTTC.

This CDR3 is CASSWSGKGDYNEQFF. The CDR3 nucleotides read TGTGCCAGCAGCTGGAGCGGGAAAGGGGACTACAATGAGCAGTTCTTC. The genes are TRBV3-1 (or the pseudogene TRBV3-2) and TRBJ2-1, with 7 positions matching TRBD2. The CDR3 contains 16 residues. Trimming at V came to 5 bases and at J to 3 bases, leaving 10 bases not matched to a gene. Germline CDR1 reads LGHDT; CDR2 reads YNNKEL (reference sequence).

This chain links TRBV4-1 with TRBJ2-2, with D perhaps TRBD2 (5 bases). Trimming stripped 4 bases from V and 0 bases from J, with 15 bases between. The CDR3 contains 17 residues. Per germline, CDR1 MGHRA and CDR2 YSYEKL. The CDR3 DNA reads TGCGCCAGCAGCCCTTCACTGGAGGAGGCGAACACCGGGGAGCTGTTTTTT. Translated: CASSPSLEEANTGELFF.

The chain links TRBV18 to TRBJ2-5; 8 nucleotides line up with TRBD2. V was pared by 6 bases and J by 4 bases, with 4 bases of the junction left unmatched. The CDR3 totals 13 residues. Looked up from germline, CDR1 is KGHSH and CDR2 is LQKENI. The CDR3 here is CASSFTSGETQYF. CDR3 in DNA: TGTGCCAGCTCGTTCACTAGCGGAGAGACCCAGTACTTC.

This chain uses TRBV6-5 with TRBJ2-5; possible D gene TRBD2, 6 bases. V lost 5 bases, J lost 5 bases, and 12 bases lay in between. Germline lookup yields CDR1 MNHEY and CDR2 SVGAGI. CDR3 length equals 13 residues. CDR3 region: CASSPEGAETQYF. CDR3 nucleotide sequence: TGTGCCAGCAGTCCGGAGGGAGCGGAGACCCAGTACTTC.

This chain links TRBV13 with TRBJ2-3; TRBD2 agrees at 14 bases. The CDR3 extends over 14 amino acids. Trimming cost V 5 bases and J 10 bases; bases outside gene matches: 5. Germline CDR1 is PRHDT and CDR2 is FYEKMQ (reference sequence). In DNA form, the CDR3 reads TGTGCCAGCAGCCGACTAGCGGGGGGGCGGCCGCAGTATTTT. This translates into CASSRLAGGRPQYF.

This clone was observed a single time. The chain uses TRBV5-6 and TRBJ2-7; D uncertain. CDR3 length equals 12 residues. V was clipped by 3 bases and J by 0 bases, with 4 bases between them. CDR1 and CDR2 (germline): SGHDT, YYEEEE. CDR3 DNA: TGTGCCAGCAGCTCTAGCTCCTACGAGCAGTACTTC. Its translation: CASSSSSYEQYF.

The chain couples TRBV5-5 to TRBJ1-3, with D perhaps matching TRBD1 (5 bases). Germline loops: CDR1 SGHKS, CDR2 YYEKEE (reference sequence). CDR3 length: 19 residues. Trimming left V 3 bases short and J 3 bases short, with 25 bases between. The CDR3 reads CASSSRTGIYGRDGNTIYF. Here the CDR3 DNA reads TGTGCCAGCAGCTCTCGAACAGGAATATACGGAAGGGATGGAAACACCATATATTTT.

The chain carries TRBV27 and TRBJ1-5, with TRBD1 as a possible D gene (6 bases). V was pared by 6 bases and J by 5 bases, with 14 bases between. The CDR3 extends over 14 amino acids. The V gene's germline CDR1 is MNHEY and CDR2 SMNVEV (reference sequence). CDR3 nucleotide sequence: TGTGCCAGCAGCCCGAATCACAGGGATCAGCCCCAGCATTTT. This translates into CASSPNHRDQPQHF.

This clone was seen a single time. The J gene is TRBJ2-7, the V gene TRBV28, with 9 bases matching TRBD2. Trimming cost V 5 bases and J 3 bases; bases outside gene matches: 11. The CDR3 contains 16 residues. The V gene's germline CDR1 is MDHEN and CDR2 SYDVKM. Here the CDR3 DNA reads TGTGCCAGCAGTCCCCAGGGCGCGGGAGGGTACTACGAGCAGTACTTC. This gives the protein CASSPQGAGGYYEQYF.

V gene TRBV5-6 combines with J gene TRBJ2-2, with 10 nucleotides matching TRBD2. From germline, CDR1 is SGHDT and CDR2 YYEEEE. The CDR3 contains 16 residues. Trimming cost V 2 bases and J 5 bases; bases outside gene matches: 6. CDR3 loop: CASSFSGGSGTGELFF. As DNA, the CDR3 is TGTGCCAGCAGCTTTAGCGGGGGGTCCGGGACCGGGGAGCTGTTTTTT.

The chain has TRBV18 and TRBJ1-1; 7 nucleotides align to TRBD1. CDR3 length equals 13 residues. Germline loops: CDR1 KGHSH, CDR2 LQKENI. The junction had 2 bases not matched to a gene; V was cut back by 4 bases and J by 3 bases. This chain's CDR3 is CASSRDSHTEAFF. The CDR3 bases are TGTGCCAGCTCACGGGACAGCCACACTGAAGCTTTCTTT. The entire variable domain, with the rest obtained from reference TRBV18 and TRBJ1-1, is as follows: NAGVMQNPRHLVRRRGQEARLRCSPMKGHSHVYWYRQLPEEGLKFMVYLQKENIIDESGMPKERFSAEFPKEGPSILRIQQVVRGDSAAYFCASSRDSHTEAFFGQGTRLTVV.

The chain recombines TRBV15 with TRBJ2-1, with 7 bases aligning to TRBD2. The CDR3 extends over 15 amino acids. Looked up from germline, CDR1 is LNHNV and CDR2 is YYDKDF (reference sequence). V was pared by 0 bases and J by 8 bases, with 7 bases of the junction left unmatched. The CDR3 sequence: CATSRDGGSMDEQFF. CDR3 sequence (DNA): TGTGCCACCAGCAGAGACGGGGGGTCCATGGATGAGCAGTTCTTC. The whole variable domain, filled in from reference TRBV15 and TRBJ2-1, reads DAMVIQNPRYQVTQFGKPVTLSCSQTLNHNVMYWYQQKSSQAPKLLFHYYDKDFNNEADTPDNFQSRRPNTSFCFLDIRSPGLGDTAMYLCATSRDGGSMDEQFFGPGTRLTVL.

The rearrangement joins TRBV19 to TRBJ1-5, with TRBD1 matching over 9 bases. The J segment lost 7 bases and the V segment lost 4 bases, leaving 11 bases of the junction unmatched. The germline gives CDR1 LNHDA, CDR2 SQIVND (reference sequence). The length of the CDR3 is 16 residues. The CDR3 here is CASSTTGQGRGQPQHF. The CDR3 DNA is TGTGCCAGTAGTACGACCGGACAGGGGAGGGGGCAGCCCCAGCATTTT. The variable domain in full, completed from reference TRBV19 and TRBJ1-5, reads DGGITQSPKYLFRKEGQNVTLSCEQNLNHDAMYWYRQDPGQGLRLIYYSQIVNDFQKGDIAEGYSVSREKKESFPLTVTSAQKNPTAFYLCASSTTGQGRGQPQHFGDGTRLSIL.

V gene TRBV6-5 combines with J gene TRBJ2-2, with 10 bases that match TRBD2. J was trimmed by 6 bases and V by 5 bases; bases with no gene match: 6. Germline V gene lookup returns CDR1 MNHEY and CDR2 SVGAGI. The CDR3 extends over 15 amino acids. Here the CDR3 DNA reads TGTGCCAGCAGTCCTAGCGGGAGTGCCTCCGGGGAGCTGTTTTTT. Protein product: CASSPSGSASGELFF.

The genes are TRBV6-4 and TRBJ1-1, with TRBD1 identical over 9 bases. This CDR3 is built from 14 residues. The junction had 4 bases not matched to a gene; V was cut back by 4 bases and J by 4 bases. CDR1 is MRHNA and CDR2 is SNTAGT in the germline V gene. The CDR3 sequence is CASSVGQGTTEAFF. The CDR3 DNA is TGTGCCAGCAGTGTCGGACAGGGGACCACTGAAGCTTTCTTT.

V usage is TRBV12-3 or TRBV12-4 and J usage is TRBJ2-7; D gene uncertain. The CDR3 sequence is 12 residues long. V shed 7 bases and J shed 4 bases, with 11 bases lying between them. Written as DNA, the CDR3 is TGTGCCAGCAAAGGAGCTGGATACGAGCAGTACTTC. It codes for CASKGAGYEQYF.

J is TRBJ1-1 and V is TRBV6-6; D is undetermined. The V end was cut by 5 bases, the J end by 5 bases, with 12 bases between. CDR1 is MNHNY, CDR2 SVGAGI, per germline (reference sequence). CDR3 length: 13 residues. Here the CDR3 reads CASSTGMGTEAFF. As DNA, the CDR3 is TGTGCCAGCAGTACGGGGATGGGGACTGAAGCTTTCTTT.

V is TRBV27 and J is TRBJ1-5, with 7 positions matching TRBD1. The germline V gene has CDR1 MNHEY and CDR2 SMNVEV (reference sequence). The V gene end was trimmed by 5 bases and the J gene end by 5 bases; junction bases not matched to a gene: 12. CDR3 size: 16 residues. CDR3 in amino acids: CASSRRQGSFYQPQHF. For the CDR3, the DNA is TGTGCCAGCAGTCGCAGACAGGGTAGTTTTTATCAGCCCCAGCATTTT.

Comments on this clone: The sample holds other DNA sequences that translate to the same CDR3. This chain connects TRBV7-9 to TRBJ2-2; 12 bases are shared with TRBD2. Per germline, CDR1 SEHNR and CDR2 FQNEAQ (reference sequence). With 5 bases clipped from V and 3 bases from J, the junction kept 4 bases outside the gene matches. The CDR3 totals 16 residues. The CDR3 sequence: CASSLRLAGDTGELFF. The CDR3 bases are TGTGCCAGCAGCCTCCGACTAGCGGGGGACACCGGGGAGCTGTTTTTT. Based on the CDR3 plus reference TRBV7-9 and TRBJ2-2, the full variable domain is DTGVSQNPRHKITKRGQNVTFRCDPISEHNRLYWYRQTLGQGPEFLTYFQNEAQLEKSRLLSDRFSAERPKGSFSTLEIQRTEQGDSAMYLCASSLRLAGDTGELFFGEGSRLTVL.

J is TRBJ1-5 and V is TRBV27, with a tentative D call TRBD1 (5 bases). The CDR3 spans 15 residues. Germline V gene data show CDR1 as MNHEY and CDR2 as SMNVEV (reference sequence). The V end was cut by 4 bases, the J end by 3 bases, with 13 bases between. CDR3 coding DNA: TGTGCCAGCAGTTCGACCGACAGAGACAATCAGCCCCAGCATTTT. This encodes CASSSTDRDNQPQHF.